The next 30 T cell receptor beta chains were all read from a single sample in a study of tumor and adjacent non-tumor tissue in lung cancer. No cell sorting was done before RNA was extracted from the tissue. The library came from three nested PCR rounds adapted from ARM-PCR protocols. Via MiXCR, TCRdb re-called the multiplex PCR reads, giving one row per CDR3 protein. The sample records about 120,000 distinct CDR3 sequences, over 75% being singletons. Sequenced sample: lung tumor tissue. These receptors came from a man between 70 and 80 years old with non-small cell lung cancer.

Points on this clonotype: Since a much larger clone is just one base distant, this may be a read error. The V and J genes are TRBV11-2 and TRBJ2-3, with 7 bases that match TRBD2. V was pared by 4 bases and J by 2 bases, with 6 bases of the junction left unmatched. Germline-derived CDR1 and CDR2 are SGHAT and FQNNGV. CDR3 length: 15 amino acids. CDR3 sequence: CASSSSGGNTDTQYF. DNA for the CDR3: TGTGCCAGCAGCTCTAGCGGAGGTAACACAGATACGCAGTATTTT.

The V gene is TRBV6-6, the J gene TRBJ1-3; D perhaps matches TRBD1 (5 bases). The germline gives CDR1 MNHNY, CDR2 SVGAGI (reference sequence). V was shortened by 6 bases and J by 9 bases, with 21 bases between the two germline ends. The CDR3 has 15 residues. This CDR3 is CASSYPGTGLSTIYF. Written as DNA, the CDR3 is TGTGCCAGCAGCTACCCAGGCACGGGGCTATCCACCATATATTTT.

The chain combines TRBV11-3 with TRBJ2-2, with D possibly TRBD2 on 6 matching bases. V was pared by 1 base and J by 3 bases, with 15 bases between. CDR1 and CDR2 from the germline V gene are SGHNT and YENEEA. This CDR3 contains 17 residues. CDR3 in amino acids: CASSLVTRGRYTGELFF. In nucleotides, the CDR3 is TGTGCCAGCAGCTTAGTGACGCGGGGCAGGTACACCGGGGAGCTGTTTTTT.

As concerns this clonotype: The junction shows a germline mismatch at one end, possibly a read error. The CDR3 DNA reads as TGTGTCACCACCCATTTACTCAGGGGGCTCAACACTGAAGCTGTCTTT. Protein sequence: CVTTHLLRGLNTEAVF. This chain links TRBV28 with TRBJ1-1, with 8 positions matching TRBD1. This CDR3 comprises 16 residues. Germline V lookup: CDR1 MDHEN, CDR2 SYDVKM.

Worth noting for this clonotype: One end of the junction does not line up with germline, which may come from a read error. J is TRBJ2-3 and V is TRBV11-2, with D possibly matching TRBD1 (5 bases). The V gene's germline CDR1 is SGHAT and CDR2 FQNNGV. The CDR3 consists of 16 residues. This CDR3 is CTGSLTQGGSIDTQYF. CDR3 nucleotide sequence: TGTACCGGCAGCTTAACTCAGGGTGGAAGCATAGATACGCAGTATTTT.

A remark on this clonotype: A much bigger clone sits one base away, suggesting this may be a read error. CDR3 amino acids: CASSLRGDHNEQFF. Here the CDR3 DNA reads TGCGCCAGCAGCTTGCGGGGGGACCATAATGAGCAGTTCTTC. The rearrangement uses TRBV5-1 and TRBJ2-1; 7 positions match TRBD2. J gave up 7 bases and V 1 base, and 5 bases lay outside the gene matches. The CDR3 has 14 residues. In germline, CDR1 is SGHRS, CDR2 YFSETQ.

As to this clonotype: Lacking the conserved final phenylalanine or tryptophan, this CDR3 likely reflects a read error. This chain links TRBV7-9 with TRBJ2-7; D remains unclear. From germline, CDR1 is SEHNR and CDR2 FQNEAQ (reference sequence). The CDR3 loop spans 14 amino acids. The DNA for the CDR3 is TGTACCAGCAGCTTAGTGAGCAGATCCTACGAGCAGTACTGC. Amino acids: CTSSLVSRSYEQYC.

This chain connects TRBV4-2 to TRBJ2-7; tentatively, D is TRBD1 or TRBD2 (5 bases each). Looked up from germline, CDR1 is LGHNA and CDR2 is YNFKEQ. The V end was cut by 0 bases, the J end by 0 bases, with 12 bases between. The CDR3 is 16 residues long. The DNA for the CDR3 is TGTGCCAGCAGCCAAGATTGTGGGACGGTCTCCTACGAGCAGTACTTC. It yields the protein CASSQDCGTVSYEQYF.

Regarding this clonotype: This CDR3 fails to terminate in the conserved phenylalanine or tryptophan, so it likely reflects a read error. This chain links TRBV5-6 with TRBJ1-2; the D gene is possibly TRBD1 (6 bases). Deletions cut 3 bases from V and 6 bases from J, with 15 bases between. Germline assignment: CDR1 SGHDT and CDR2 YYEEEE. The length of the CDR3 is 14 residues. The CDR3 sequence is CASSSIGQQDGYTL. The CDR3 DNA reads TGTGCCAGCAGCTCGATCGGACAGCAGGATGGCTACACCCTC.

For this clonotype: Sequence at one end of the junction differs from germline and may be a read error. J is TRBJ1-6 and V is TRBV6-1; no definite D call. This CDR3 comprises 15 residues. CDR1 and CDR2 from the germline V gene are MNHNS and SASEGT. The CDR3 DNA reads TGTGCCTGCAGTGAACTCGCCTACAGAAATTCACCCCCCCACTTT. This codes for CACSELAYRNSPPHF.

Of note for this clonotype: One end of the junction fails to match germline, which may point to a read error. The chain recombines TRBV29-1 with TRBJ2-3; D gene ambiguous. The CDR3 spans 12 residues. In germline, CDR1 is SQVTM, CDR2 ANQGSEA. The CDR3 loop is CSVVKGADTQYF. In DNA form, the CDR3 reads TGCAGTGTTGTTAAGGGCGCAGATACGCAGTATTTT.

For this clonotype: The junction departs from germline at one end; a sequencing error may be responsible. The chain couples TRBV11-2 to TRBJ1-1; D is unclear. The CDR3 covers 12 residues. Germline CDR1 reads SGHAT; CDR2 reads FQNNGV. This CDR3 reads CASGLMKTEAFF. CDR3 coding DNA: TGTGCCAGCGGCTTGATGAAGACTGAAGCTTTCTTT. Full variable domain (remainder filled in from reference TRBV11-2 and TRBJ1-1): EAGVAQSPRYKIIEKRQSVAFWCNPISGHATLYWYQQILGQGPKLLIQFQNNGVVDDSQLPKDRFSAERLKGVDSTLKIQPAKLEDSAVYLCASGLMKTEAFFGQGTRLTVV.

Details on this clonotype: Likely a read error: the CDR3 ends without its conserved phenylalanine or tryptophan. This sequence joins TRBV5-1 and TRBJ1-5; the D is unclear. Germline V gene lookup returns CDR1 SGHRS and CDR2 YFSETQ. Trimming stripped 4 bases from V and 8 bases from J, with 10 bases between. CDR3 size: 12 residues. The CDR3 reads CASSRRKEPQHY. CDR3 nucleotide sequence: TGCGCCAGCAGCAGACGGAAGGAGCCCCAGCATTAT.

Only one count was recorded for this clonotype. One junction end does not reproduce the germline sequence, and a read error may be involved. The V and J genes are TRBV12-3 or TRBV12-4 and TRBJ2-7; D might be TRBD2 (7 bases). CDR3 length: 14 amino acids. CDR3 nucleotides: TGTGCCTGCAGTTTCGCGGGGGCGGTCTACGATCAGTACTTC. This translates into CACSFAGAVYDQYF.

The chain carries TRBV11-1 and TRBJ2-1; 10 positions agree with TRBD2. The CDR3 has 17 amino acids. With 7 bases clipped from V and 12 bases from J, the junction kept 21 bases outside the gene matches. Looked up from germline, CDR1 is SGHAT and CDR2 is FQDESV (reference sequence). CDR3 DNA: TGTGCCAGCAACTCCACCTTTAGCGGGAGGTCCGTCAATTGGCAGTTCTTC. Its protein product is CASNSTFSGRSVNWQFF. The full variable domain, with the rest looked up from reference TRBV11-1 and TRBJ2-1, is EAEVAQSPRYKITEKSQAVAFWCDPISGHATLYWYRQILGQGPELLVQFQDESVVDDSQLPKDRFSAERLKGVDSTLKIQPAELGDSAMYLCASNSTFSGRSVNWQFFGPGTRLTVL.

This clonotype occurred many times. This chain links TRBV6-5 with TRBJ2-5; D is possibly TRBD1 (7 bases). Germline CDR1 and CDR2: MNHEY and SVGAGI. The CDR3 extends over 15 amino acids. V gave up 6 bases and J gave up 4 bases, with 18 bases separating them. For the CDR3, the DNA is TGTGCCAGCAGCAAAAACCAGGGGGGCCGAGAGACCCAGTACTTC. This encodes CASSKNQGGRETQYF.

The chain combines TRBV6-5 with TRBJ1-1, with a possible D match to TRBD1 (6 bases). V was pared by 11 bases and J by 7 bases, with 20 bases between. CDR1 is MNHEY and CDR2 is SVGAGI in the germline V gene. The CDR3 sequence is 13 residues long. The DNA for the CDR3 is TGTGCCGGCATTTACAAGGGGGGCGATGAAGCTTTCTTT. It translates to CAGIYKGGDEAFF.

This clonotype appeared a single time. The CDR3 carries no conserved terminal phenylalanine or tryptophan, so it likely arises from a read error. It is unclear where the CDR3 begins or ends on the DNA, so no DNA is shown, and the CDR3 is as TCRdb lists it. This chain uses TRBV6-6 with TRBJ2-4; the table's D call TRBD2 went unverified against the DNA. Termini included, the CDR3 measures 12 amino acids. Germline V gene data show CDR1 as MNHNY and CDR2 as SVGAGI (reference sequence). CDR3 region: CASRGTRNIQYL.

This clonotype was detected a few times. At one of its ends the junction is not consistent with the germline gene, which may arise from a read error. The chain combines TRBV11-3 with TRBJ2-7, with 12 bases fitting TRBD2. Looked up from germline, CDR1 is SGHNT and CDR2 is YENEEA. The CDR3 runs 15 residues. CDR3 sequence: CASSRGLAGFYERYF. The DNA of the CDR3 is TGTGCCAGCAGCCGAGGACTAGCGGGGTTCTACGAGCGGTACTTC.

Comment on this clonotype: Compared with germline, one end of the junction differs, possibly owing to a read error. CDR3 nucleotide sequence: TGTGCTAGCAATCCGACTATCGGGAGAGGGACAGATACGCAGTATTTT. Translating gives CASNPTIGRGTDTQYF. The chain carries TRBV5-4 and TRBJ2-3; tentative D call: TRBD2 (6 bases). The V gene's germline CDR1 is SGHNT and CDR2 YYREEE (reference sequence). The CDR3 covers 16 residues.

To note about this clonotype: This CDR3 fails to terminate in the conserved phenylalanine or tryptophan, so it likely reflects a read error. This CDR3 reads CASSLDRNNSPLHY. CDR3 sequence (DNA): TGTGCCAGTAGCCTTGACAGGAATAATTCACCCCTCCACTAT. The chain employs TRBV5-4 and TRBJ1-6, with D perhaps matching TRBD1 (6 bases). Germline V gene sequence: CDR1 SGHNT, CDR2 YYREEE (reference sequence). V gave up 8 bases and J gave up 5 bases, with 14 bases separating them. The CDR3 is 14 amino acids.

This clonotype was counted between two and nine times. Possible read error: a much larger clone is one base away. V gene TRBV28 combines with J gene TRBJ2-5; 9 bases align to TRBD2. The CDR3 runs to 15 residues. Germline assignment: CDR1 MDHEN and CDR2 SYDVKM. The junction had 13 bases not matched to a gene; V was cut back by 10 bases and J by 4 bases. The CDR3 protein is CAIRPGTSFRETQYF. The CDR3 nucleotides are TGTGCCATCAGGCCCGGGACTAGCTTTCGAGAGACCCAGTACTTC.

As regards this clonotype: The conserved final phenylalanine or tryptophan is absent from the CDR3, which likely points to a read error. The chain employs TRBV6-5 and TRBJ2-7; TRBD2 aligns across 7 bases. This CDR3 contains 15 residues. CDR1 MNHEY and CDR2 SVGAGI come from the germline V gene. Unmatched junction bases numbered 17, after V lost 11 bases and J lost 4 bases. The CDR3: CAFGRRLAGSYEQYL. The CDR3 nucleotides read TGTGCCTTTGGAAGGAGACTAGCAGGTTCTTACGAGCAGTACCTC.

Comments on this clonotype: Germline and junction disagree at one end, which may indicate a read error. The V and J genes are TRBV4-2 and TRBJ1-4; D gene uncertain. CDR3 length: 17 residues. Per germline, CDR1 LGHNA and CDR2 YNFKEQ. The CDR3 DNA sequence: TGTTCCAGCAGCCAAGATCCGAGACCTAAGTTGGATGAAAAATTGTTTTTT. Translated, it gives CSSSQDPRPKLDEKLFF.

Notes on this clonotype: Sequence at one end of the junction differs from germline and may be a read error. This chain uses TRBV7-9 with TRBJ2-1; TRBD1 is a possible D gene (6 bases). The J call may not be correct, given that the DNA end is closer to TRBJ2-7. CDR3 size: 15 residues. Per germline, CDR1 SEHNR and CDR2 FQNEAQ (reference sequence). The CDR3 region is CATSPSRGGNNEQYF. Here the CDR3 DNA reads TGTGCCACCAGCCCCTCCAGGGGCGGAAACAATGAGCAGTACTTC.

The rearrangement uses TRBV6-5 and TRBJ1-6; D unclear. Trimming shortened V by 11 bases and J by 0 bases, and 17 bases separated the two germline ends. The CDR3 spans 16 residues. Germline V gene sequence: CDR1 MNHEY, CDR2 SVGAGI. The DNA of the CDR3 is TGTGCCGGAAGACCTGACCAGACCTCCTATAATTCACCCCTCCACTTT. It codes for CAGRPDQTSYNSPLHF.

This clonotype has a count of ten or more. The rearrangement uses TRBV13 and TRBJ2-5; the D gene is possibly TRBD2 (6 bases). V was shortened by 5 bases and J by 0 bases, with 10 bases between the two germline ends. Germline values: CDR1 PRHDT, CDR2 FYEKMQ (reference sequence). The CDR3 covers 14 residues. The CDR3 sequence is CASSAAGYQETQYF. CDR3 DNA sequence: TGTGCCAGCAGCGCCGCGGGGTACCAAGAGACCCAGTACTTC. Full variable domain (rest looked up from reference TRBV13 and TRBJ2-5): AAGVIQSPRHLIKEKRETATLKCYPIPRHDTVYWYQQGPGQDPQFLISFYEKMQSDKGSIPDRFSAQQFSDYHSELNMSSLELGDSALYFCASSAAGYQETQYFGPGTRLLVL.

At least ten counts were recorded for this clonotype. The chain uses TRBV5-4 and TRBJ2-7; D may correspond to TRBD1 or TRBD2 (5 bases each). This CDR3 has 12 amino acids. V lost 3 bases and J 4 bases, leaving 8 bases between the germline ends. The V gene's germline CDR1 is SGHNT and CDR2 YYREEE (reference sequence). DNA of the CDR3: TGTGCCAGCAGCTCTTGGGGGTACGAGCAGTACTTC. Its translation is CASSSWGYEQYF. The full variable domain, with the rest looked up from reference TRBV5-4 and TRBJ2-7, is ETGVTQSPTHLIKTRGQQVTLRCSSQSGHNTVSWYQQALGQGPQFIFQYYREEENGRGNFPPRFSGLQFPNYSSELNVNALELDDSALYLCASSSWGYEQYFGPGTRLTVT.

This clonotype was seen repeatedly, ten times or more. The chain employs TRBV28 and TRBJ2-3; D gene ambiguous. V was cut by 11 bases and J by 5 bases, with 11 bases left in between. The germline V gene has CDR1 MDHEN and CDR2 SYDVKM. This CDR3 region has 11 residues. This CDR3 reads CASSALDTQYF. The CDR3 DNA reads TGTGCCTCCAGCGCGCTAGATACGCAGTATTTT.

About this clonotype itself: Without the conserved terminal phenylalanine or tryptophan, this CDR3 likely stems from a read error. V is TRBV5-4 and J is TRBJ2-3; TRBD2 matches 9 bases. Germline CDR1 SGHNT, CDR2 YYREEE (reference sequence). The CDR3 length is 15 residues. CDR3 in DNA: TGTGCCAACAGCCGGCGGGGGGGCCGGGCAGATACGCAGTATATT. Protein: CANSRRGGRADTQYI.